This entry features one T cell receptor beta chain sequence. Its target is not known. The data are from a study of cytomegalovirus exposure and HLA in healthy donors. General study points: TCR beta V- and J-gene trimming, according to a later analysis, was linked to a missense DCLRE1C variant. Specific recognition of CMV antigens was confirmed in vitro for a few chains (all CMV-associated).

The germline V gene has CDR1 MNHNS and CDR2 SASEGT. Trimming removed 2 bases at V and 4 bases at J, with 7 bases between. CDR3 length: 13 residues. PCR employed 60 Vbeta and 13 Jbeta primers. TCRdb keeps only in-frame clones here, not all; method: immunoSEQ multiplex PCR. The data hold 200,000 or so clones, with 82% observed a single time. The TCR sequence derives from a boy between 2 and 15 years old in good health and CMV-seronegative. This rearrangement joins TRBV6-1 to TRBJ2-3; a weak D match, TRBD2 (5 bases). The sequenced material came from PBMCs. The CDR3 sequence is CASSERGADTQYF. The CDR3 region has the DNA TGTGCCAGCAGTGAACGGGGTGCAGATACGCAGTATTTT.